This T cell receptor beta chain originates from a study of shared clonotypes between healthy human individuals. This clone has only a few counts. The antigen remains unidentified. General study findings and limits: The low donor count limited represented genetic and exposure-history diversity.

The repertoire was sequenced with immunoSEQ multiplex PCR; TCRdb's copy has only in-frame clones and lacks some. Of about 2.4 million clones listed, roughly 93% are singletons. The V segment lost 4 bases and the J segment 7 bases; nucleotides outside the gene matches: 7. Germline CDR1 SNHLY, CDR2 FYNNEI. CDR3 length: 14 amino acids. The source of this sequence is a man younger than 35 in good health. Some clones in this sample may be carry-over from other donors' samples. Specimen: naive CD4+ T cells from PBMCs. The sample's subset: CD45RA+ positively selected. This sequence joins TRBV2 and TRBJ1-3; 7 positions match TRBD1. The DNA of the CDR3 is TGTGCCAGCAGTGGTCACAGGGGCCTGAACACCATATATTTT. Translated, it gives CASSGHRGLNTIYF.